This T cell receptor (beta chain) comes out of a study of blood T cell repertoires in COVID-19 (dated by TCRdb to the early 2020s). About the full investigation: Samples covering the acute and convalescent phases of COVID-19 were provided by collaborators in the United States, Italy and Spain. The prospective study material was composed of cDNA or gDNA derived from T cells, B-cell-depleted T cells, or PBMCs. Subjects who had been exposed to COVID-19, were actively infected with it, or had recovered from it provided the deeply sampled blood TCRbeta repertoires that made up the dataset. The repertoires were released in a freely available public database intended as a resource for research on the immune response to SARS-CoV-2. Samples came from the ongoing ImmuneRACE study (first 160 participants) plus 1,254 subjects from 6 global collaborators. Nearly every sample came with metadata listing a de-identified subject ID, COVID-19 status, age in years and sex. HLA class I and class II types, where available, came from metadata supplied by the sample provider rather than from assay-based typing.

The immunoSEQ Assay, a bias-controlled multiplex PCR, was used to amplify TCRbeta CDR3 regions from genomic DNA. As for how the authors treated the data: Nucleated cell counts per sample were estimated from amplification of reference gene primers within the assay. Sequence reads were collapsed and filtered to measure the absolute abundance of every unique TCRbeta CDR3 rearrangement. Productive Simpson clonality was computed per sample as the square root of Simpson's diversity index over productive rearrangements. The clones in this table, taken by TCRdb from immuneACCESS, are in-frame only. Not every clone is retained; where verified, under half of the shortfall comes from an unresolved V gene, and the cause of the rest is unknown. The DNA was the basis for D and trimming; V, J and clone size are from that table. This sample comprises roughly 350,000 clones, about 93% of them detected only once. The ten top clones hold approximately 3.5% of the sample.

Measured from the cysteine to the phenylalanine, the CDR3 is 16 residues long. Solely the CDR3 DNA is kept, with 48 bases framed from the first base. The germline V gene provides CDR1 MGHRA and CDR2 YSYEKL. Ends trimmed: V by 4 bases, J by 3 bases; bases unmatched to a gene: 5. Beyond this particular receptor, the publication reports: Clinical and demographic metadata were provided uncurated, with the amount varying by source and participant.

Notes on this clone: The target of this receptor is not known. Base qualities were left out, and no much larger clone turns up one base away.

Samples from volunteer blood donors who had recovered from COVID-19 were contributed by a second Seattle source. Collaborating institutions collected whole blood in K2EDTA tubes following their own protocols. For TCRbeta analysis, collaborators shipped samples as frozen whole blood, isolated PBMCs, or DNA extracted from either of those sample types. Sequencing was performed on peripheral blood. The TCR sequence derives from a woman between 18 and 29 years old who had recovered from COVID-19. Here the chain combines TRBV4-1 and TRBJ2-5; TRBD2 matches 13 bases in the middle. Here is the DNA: TGCGCCAGCAGCCGGACTAGCGGGAGATGGGAAGAGACCCAGTACTTC. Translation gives CASSRTSGRWEETQYF.